Presented here are 18 T cell receptor beta chains from one specimen sequenced in a study of shared clonotypes between healthy human individuals. Clones were sequenced by immunoSEQ multiplex PCR, and TCRdb holds only the in-frame ones, with some missing. The table has 450,000 to 700,000 clones, around 95% seen once. Terminally differentiated effector memory CD45RA+ cells were excluded from the naive CD8 cells, which were CD45RO-negative and positively selected for CCR7. Sample: naive CD8+ T cells sorted from blood. The origin of the receptors is a woman aged 25 to 45 in good health.

V gene TRBV16 combines with J gene TRBJ2-5, with 9 nucleotides matching TRBD1. Trimming took 4 bases from V and 5 from J; bases not matched to a gene: 14. The V gene's germline CDR1 is KGHSY and CDR2 FQNENV. CDR3 length equals 17 residues. The CDR3 DNA reads as TGTGCCAGCAGCCCAACGACAGGGGGAAAAACTGGTGAGACCCAGTACTTC. It yields the protein CASSPTTGGKTGETQYF.

V usage is TRBV2 and J usage is TRBJ2-5, with a possible D match to TRBD1 (5 bases). Trimming took off 6 bases at V and 2 bases at J, with 19 bases between the two ends. The CDR3 runs to 16 residues. CDR1 is SNHLY, CDR2 FYNNEI, per germline. The CDR3 DNA follows: TGTGCCAGCAGGGAGAGGTCAGGGATGGTTCAAGAGACCCAGTACTTC. Translation gives CASRERSGMVQETQYF. The whole variable domain, remainder taken from reference TRBV2 and TRBJ2-5, is EPEVTQTPSHQVTQMGQEVILRCVPISNHLYFYWYRQILGQKVEFLVSFYNNEISEKSEIFDDQFSVERPDGSNFTLKIRSTKLEDSAMYFCASRERSGMVQETQYFGPGTRLLVL.

The chain is built from TRBV4-1 and TRBJ2-1, with TRBD1 matching over 12 bases. Germline V CDR1 and CDR2: MGHRA, YSYEKL. This CDR3 is 15 amino acids long. Trimming cost V 4 bases and J 8 bases; bases outside gene matches: 6. Here the CDR3 DNA reads TGCGCCAGCAGCCCGGGACAGGGGGCCGTAGATGAGCAGTTCTTC. It specifies CASSPGQGAVDEQFF.

The gene calls are TRBV5-4 and TRBJ2-2; D is ambiguous. V lost 0 bases and J lost 7, with 13 bases in between. CDR1 and CDR2 (germline): SGHNT, YYREEE (reference sequence). This CDR3 has 15 residues. For the CDR3, the DNA is TGTGCCAGCAGCTTGGATGGGCCCAAATACGGGGAGCTGTTTTTT. It translates to CASSLDGPKYGELFF.

V gene TRBV5-4 combines with J gene TRBJ2-7; 7 positions agree with TRBD1. The length of the CDR3 is 15 residues. Per the germline V gene, CDR1 is SGHNT and CDR2 is YYREEE (reference sequence). V shed 1 base and J 5 bases; nucleotides not matched to a gene: 9. This CDR3 is CASSLMAGGRHEQYF. Here the CDR3 DNA reads TGTGCCAGCAGCTTGATGGCAGGGGGTAGGCACGAGCAGTACTTC.

The chain is built from TRBV7-8 and TRBJ2-1; either TRBD1 or TRBD2 may supply D (6 bases each). Trimming pared 3 bases from V and 6 bases from J, leaving 18 bases between. Germline CDR1 reads SGHVS; CDR2 reads FQNEAQ. The CDR3 is 16 residues long. The DNA for the CDR3 is TGTGCCAGCAGCTTGTTATTACAGGGAGGTGTCAATGAGCAGTTCTTC. Protein product: CASSLLLQGGVNEQFF.

The rearrangement links TRBV10-3 to TRBJ1-5; no definite D call. Germline V gene data show CDR1 as ENHRY and CDR2 as SYGVKD. The V end lost 3 bases, the J end lost 9 bases, and 9 bases lay between the germline ends. There are 12 residues in the CDR3. The CDR3 reads CAISDLLLPQHF. Here the CDR3 DNA reads TGTGCCATCAGTGATTTGCTCCTGCCCCAGCATTTT.

The chain joins TRBV19 to TRBJ1-1; TRBD1 might be the D (5 bases). The V gene lost 9 bases and the J gene lost 11 bases, with 28 bases spanning the gap. In germline, CDR1 is LNHDA, CDR2 SQIVND (reference sequence). The CDR3 is 15 residues long. CDR3 loop: CASLEVQGPYGVAFF. DNA of the CDR3: TGTGCCAGCCTGGAAGTCCAGGGTCCATATGGGGTGGCTTTCTTT.

This sequence joins TRBV9 and TRBJ1-4; the D is unclear. V was cut by 0 bases and J by 8 bases, with 14 bases left in between. CDR1 SGDLS and CDR2 YYNGEE come from the germline V gene. The CDR3 covers 15 residues. CDR3 protein: CASSVALGSGEKLFF. The CDR3 nucleotides are TGTGCCAGCAGCGTAGCTTTGGGATCAGGAGAAAAACTGTTTTTT.

The CDR3 is CASSADSSSTDTQYF. In DNA, the CDR3 is TGTGCCAGCAGCGCGGACAGTTCTAGCACAGATACGCAGTATTTT. The chain couples TRBV9 to TRBJ2-3; D may be TRBD1 (6 bases). Trimming pared 3 bases from V and 0 bases from J, leaving 11 bases between. This CDR3 comprises 15 residues. The germline CDR1 and CDR2 sequences are SGDLS and YYNGEE.

The chain couples TRBV28 to TRBJ2-5; perhaps TRBD1 as D (6 bases). Germline V gene lookup returns CDR1 MDHEN and CDR2 SYDVKM. There are 21 residues in the CDR3. Trimming took off 1 base at V and 3 bases at J, with 30 bases between the two ends. The CDR3 sequence: CASSLSVGSDARGVQEETQYF. CDR3 nucleotides: TGTGCCAGCAGTTTATCGGTGGGCTCGGACGCCAGGGGCGTTCAAGAAGAGACCCAGTACTTC.

This sequence joins TRBV11-3 and TRBJ2-1; D remains unclear. The germline V gene encodes CDR1 SGHNT and CDR2 YENEEA. This CDR3 spans 13 amino acids. V lost 5 bases and J lost 9, with 14 bases in between. The CDR3 loop is CASSGSYSGEQFF. The CDR3, as DNA: TGTGCCAGCAGCGGAAGTTATTCCGGTGAGCAGTTCTTC.

The chain is built from TRBV2 and TRBJ2-7; D is possibly TRBD2 (5 bases). The germline V and J ends were trimmed by 7 bases and 2 bases, with 12 bases remaining between them. Germline V gene lookup returns CDR1 SNHLY and CDR2 FYNNEI. This CDR3 comprises 13 residues. CDR3 DNA sequence: TGTGCCAGCATCCCACGGACTGCCTACGAGCAGTACTTC. Its translation is CASIPRTAYEQYF.

This sequence joins TRBV14 and TRBJ2-1; D unclear. The length of the CDR3 is 13 residues. Germline CDR1 and CDR2: SGHDN and FVKESK. Between the trimmed V and J ends, which lost 1 base and 4 bases, there was a span of 5 bases. The CDR3 sequence: CASSQVRYNEQFF. CDR3 sequence (DNA): TGTGCCAGCAGCCAAGTTCGATACAATGAGCAGTTCTTC. The whole variable domain, filled in from reference TRBV14 and TRBJ2-1, reads EAGVTQFPSHSVIEKGQTVTLRCDPISGHDNLYWYRRVMGKEIKFLLHFVKESKQDESGMPNNRFLAERTGGTYSTLKVQPAELEDSGVYFCASSQVRYNEQFFGPGTRLTVL.

About this clone: The identical CDR3 is also encoded by other nucleotide sequences in the sample. The gene calls are TRBV28 and TRBJ2-1; D might be TRBD2 (5 bases). V lost 2 bases and J 10 bases, leaving 9 bases between the germline ends. Germline-derived CDR1 and CDR2 are MDHEN and SYDVKM. The CDR3 loop spans 12 amino acids. This CDR3 is CASSLGEGEQFF. CDR3 in DNA: TGTGCCAGCAGTTTAGGCGAGGGCGAGCAGTTCTTC.

The chain couples TRBV13 to TRBJ2-3, with D possibly being TRBD2 (5 bases). The germline CDR1 and CDR2 sequences are PRHDT and FYEKMQ (reference sequence). This CDR3 has 12 amino acids. Trimming shortened V by 4 bases and J by 6 bases, and 8 bases separated the two germline ends. This CDR3 reads CASSSQRDTQYF. The CDR3 DNA is TGTGCCAGCAGCTCGCAGCGGGATACGCAGTATTTT.

This clone has a single count. The V call is TRBV7-2, the J call TRBJ1-2, with D perhaps matching TRBD1 (6 bases). The CDR3 sequence is 13 residues long. Trimming shortened V by 6 bases and J by 7 bases, and 15 bases separated the two germline ends. Germline V gene sequence: CDR1 SGHTA, CDR2 FQGNSA. This CDR3 reads CASRIQGGGGYTF. CDR3 bases: TGTGCCAGCAGAATACAGGGAGGCGGTGGCTACACCTTC.

The rearrangement joins TRBV13 to TRBJ1-3; tentative D call: TRBD1 (5 bases). This CDR3 is 16 amino acids long. Trimming shortened V by 0 bases and J by 0 bases, and 9 bases separated the two germline ends. CDR1 and CDR2 (germline): PRHDT, FYEKMQ (reference sequence). The CDR3 sequence: CASSLGWGSSGNTIYF. The CDR3 DNA reads as TGTGCCAGCAGCTTAGGGTGGGGCAGCTCTGGAAACACCATATATTTT.